A single sample gave rise to the 16 T cell receptor beta chains below, sequenced in a study of blood T cells in healthy people across ages. A second PCR, run for roughly 7 to 11 cycles, used a sample-barcoded 5' primer plus a J-beta primer mix. TCRdb re-called the 5' RACE reads with MiXCR, one entry per CDR3 protein. Of about 580,000 distinct CDR3 sequences in the sample, around half were seen once. Sequenced sample: blood. Receptors were obtained from a man aged 80 or over in good health.

V usage is TRBV30 and J usage is TRBJ1-1, with a tentative D call TRBD1 (5 bases). The ends were cut back, 4 bases at V and 0 bases at J, with 12 bases in the middle. The CDR3 has 14 amino acids. Germline-derived CDR1 and CDR2 are GTSNPN and SVGIG (reference sequence). DNA of the CDR3: TGTGCCTGGATCCCGAGGGGAGTGAACACTGAAGCTTTCTTT. This encodes CAWIPRGVNTEAFF.

This sequence joins TRBV5-1 and TRBJ2-7; D is possibly TRBD2 (6 bases). Germline V gene data show CDR1 as SGHRS and CDR2 as YFSETQ. The CDR3 consists of 15 residues. V shed 2 bases and J shed 2 bases, with 14 bases lying between them. The CDR3 coding sequence is TGCGCCAGCAGCTTAGGCGGGGCGGCACCCTACGAGCAGTACTTC. Translation: CASSLGGAAPYEQYF. Looking up the rest from reference TRBV5-1 and TRBJ2-7 gives the full variable domain: KAGVTQTPRYLIKTRGQQVTLSCSPISGHRSVSWYQQTPGQGLQFLFEYFSETQRNKGNFPGRFSGRQFSNSRSEMNVSTLELGDSALYLCASSLGGAAPYEQYFGPGTRLTVT.

The chain is built from TRBV10-3 and TRBJ2-1; D might be TRBD1 (5 bases). The germline V gene has CDR1 ENHRY and CDR2 SYGVKD. This CDR3 is 13 amino acids long. The V gene lost 0 bases and the J gene lost 7 bases, with 7 bases spanning the gap. CDR3 protein: CAISESTANEQFF. As DNA, the CDR3 is TGTGCCATCAGTGAGTCGACAGCAAATGAGCAGTTCTTC.

The J gene is TRBJ1-1, the V gene TRBV5-6; tentatively, D is TRBD1 (6 bases). Deletions cut 0 bases from V and 5 bases from J, with 11 bases between. Germline assignment: CDR1 SGHDT and CDR2 YYEEEE. This CDR3 comprises 14 residues. In nucleotides, the CDR3 is TGTGCCAGCAGCTTGGTGCGGGGGCAGACTGAAGCTTTCTTT. Its protein is CASSLVRGQTEAFF.

This clonotype showed up just a few times. The V gene is TRBV6-2 or TRBV6-3, the J gene TRBJ2-5; D perhaps matches TRBD1 (6 bases). V was trimmed by 2 bases and J by 2 bases, leaving 18 bases between them. Germline CDR1 reads MNHEY; CDR2 reads SVGEGT. CDR3 length equals 17 residues. The chain's CDR3 is CASSYVTGRGYQETQYF. The CDR3, as DNA: TGTGCCAGCAGTTACGTGACAGGACGAGGGTATCAAGAGACCCAGTACTTC.

This chain links TRBV7-2 with TRBJ1-2, with 8 bases lining up with TRBD1. This CDR3 is 18 amino acids long. The germline gives CDR1 SGHTA, CDR2 FQGNSA. V shed 5 bases and J 2 bases; nucleotides not matched to a gene: 16. CDR3 amino acids: CASSARAQGARINYGYTF. The DNA of the CDR3 is TGTGCCAGCAGCGCGCGCGCTCAGGGGGCCAGGATCAACTATGGCTACACCTTC.

With respect to this clonotype: The CDR3 ends on some other residue instead of the conserved phenylalanine or tryptophan, so this is likely a read error. The V gene is TRBV6-6, the J gene TRBJ2-2, with TRBD1 as a possible D gene (6 bases). The germline gives CDR1 MNHNY, CDR2 SVGAGI (reference sequence). V dropped 5 bases and J dropped 5 bases, with 15 bases sitting between them. There are 15 residues in the CDR3. The CDR3 protein is CASSAPRQVTGELFL. The CDR3 coding sequence is TGTGCCAGCAGTGCACCGAGACAGGTGACCGGGGAGCTGTTTCTT.

V usage is TRBV29-1 and J usage is TRBJ2-5, with 11 bases that match TRBD2. V shed 3 bases, J shed 4 bases, and the junction held 4 bases outside the gene matches. The CDR3 runs to 14 residues. Germline CDR1 and CDR2: SQVTM and ANQGSEA. The CDR3 loop reads CSVDVSGGAETQYF. Written as DNA, the CDR3 is TGCAGCGTTGATGTTAGCGGGGGGGCAGAGACCCAGTACTTC.

The chain combines TRBV3-1 with TRBJ2-7; the match to TRBD2 covers 8 bases. Germline CDR1 reads LGHDT; CDR2 reads YNNKEL (reference sequence). The CDR3 extends over 15 amino acids. J gave up 0 bases and V 8 bases, and 9 bases lay outside the gene matches. The CDR3 nucleotides read TGTGCCAGCTCCGTTGTCGGGAGGGTCTCCTACGAGCAGTACTTC. As protein: CASSVVGRVSYEQYF.

This clonotype showed up just a few times. The chain joins TRBV3-1 to TRBJ2-5; D perhaps matches TRBD2 (6 bases). Per germline, CDR1 LGHDT and CDR2 YNNKEL (reference sequence). V gave up 1 base and J gave up 1 base, with 13 bases separating them. The CDR3 extends over 16 amino acids. This chain's CDR3 is CASSQGSGKIQETQYF. The CDR3 region has the DNA TGTGCCAGCAGCCAAGGTAGCGGAAAGATCCAAGAGACCCAGTACTTC.

V is TRBV4-1 and J is TRBJ2-7; tentatively, D is TRBD2 (5 bases). The DNA end is a closer match to TRBJ2-5, so the J assignment may be wrong. CDR1 is MGHRA, CDR2 YSYEKL, per germline. The CDR3 spans 15 residues. The CDR3 region has the DNA TGCGCCAGCAGCCAAGCCGACGGAGGTAGGGAGACCCAGTACTTC. Translated, it gives CASSQADGGRETQYF.

CDR3: CASSLVPQDPSYEQYF. CDR3 nucleotide sequence: TGCGCCAGCAGCTTGGTACCCCAGGATCCGTCCTACGAGCAGTACTTC. This chain joins TRBV5-1 and TRBJ2-7; D unclear. The CDR3 totals 16 residues. The V gene lost 0 bases and the J gene lost 1 base, with 14 bases spanning the gap. In germline, CDR1 is SGHRS, CDR2 YFSETQ.

In the case of this clonotype: It may be a read error: a sequence one base away is much more abundant. This rearrangement joins TRBV6-1 to TRBJ1-5; TRBD1 aligns across 8 bases. V trimming: 5 bases; J trimming: 7 bases; junction bases outside the gene matches: 16. The CDR3 sequence is 17 residues long. Germline V gene data show CDR1 as MNHNS and CDR2 as SASEGT. Here the CDR3 DNA reads TGTGCCAGCAGTAAGTCGGGACAGGCCCCGACACGGCAGCCCCAGCATTTT. Residues: CASSKSGQAPTRQPQHF.

The table lists this clonotype with a few counts. CDR3 amino acids: CASSFRQATQPQHF. CDR3 bases: TGTGCCAGCAGTTTCCGACAGGCGACTCAGCCCCAGCATTTT. V is TRBV12-3 or TRBV12-4 and J is TRBJ1-5; a weak D match, TRBD1 (6 bases). V was cut by 3 bases and J by 6 bases, with 12 bases left in between. The CDR3 extends over 14 amino acids.

This chain uses TRBV19 with TRBJ2-3, with D tentatively TRBD1 or TRBD2 (5 bases each). Trimming removed 8 bases at V and 5 bases at J, with 17 bases between. The CDR3 is 14 amino acids. The germline CDR1 and CDR2 sequences are LNHDA and SQIVND (reference sequence). CDR3: CASEGSTGLDTQYF. CDR3 nucleotide sequence: TGTGCCAGTGAGGGGTCGACGGGATTAGATACGCAGTATTTT.

The rearrangement uses TRBV12-3 or TRBV12-4 and TRBJ1-5; 7 positions match TRBD1. This CDR3 is built from 15 residues. The trim removed 5 bases at V and 1 base at J, leaving 5 bases unmatched. CDR3 nucleotides: TGTGCCAGCAGTCACAGGGGTGAGAGCAATCAGCCCCAGCATTTT. As protein: CASSHRGESNQPQHF.